The clone carrying this T cell receptor (beta chain) appeared a single time. Its antigen is as yet unknown. J gave up 4 bases and V 0 bases, and 0 bases lay outside the gene matches. This CDR3 region has 15 residues. Germline values: CDR1 ENHRY, CDR2 SYGVKD. This record belongs to a study of T cells in localized non-small cell lung cancer. Study observations and caveats: Uninvolved adjacent lung showed higher T cell clonality than tumor. Adjacent lung had a median approximately 57 of the 100 largest tumor clones.

Profiling relied on immunoSEQ multiplex PCR, and the TCRdb table lists in-frame clones only, not all of them. Found here are under 40,000 clones, roughly 90% of them singletons; the top ten hold about 17%. The sequence was obtained from a man between 40 and 69 years old with stage III lung adenocarcinoma. This specimen was peripheral blood mononuclear cells, taken before any cancer treatment. V gene TRBV10-3 combines with J gene TRBJ2-5; 12 bases are a match to TRBD2. The CDR3 coding sequence is TGTGCCATCAGTGAGTCGGGACTAGCGGGAGAGACCCAGTACTTC. It yields the protein CAISESGLAGETQYF.